The 9 T cell receptor beta chains below all came from one sample that was sequenced in a study of post-analysis software for immune sequencing data. Overall study results and limits: Roughly 5 TRBV segments (TRBV5-6, TRBV5-1 and TRBV20-1 among them) occurred more frequently in patients than in controls.

Unique molecular identifiers tagged the TCR beta cDNA libraries. In TCRdb, the PCR reads were re-called with MiXCR into one record per CDR3 protein. The profile shows hundreds of thousands of distinct CDR3 sequences, around 40% of them singletons. Their target antigens are unknown. The source material was blood. The source of these receptors is a girl aged 10-17 years with multiple sclerosis.

The V gene is TRBV25-1, the J gene TRBJ2-7, with D maybe TRBD2 (7 bases). Gene TRBJ2-5 matches the end of the DNA better, so the J call may be wrong. CDR1 is MGHDK and CDR2 is SYGVNS in the germline V gene. This CDR3 spans 15 amino acids. CDR3 sequence (DNA): TGTGCCAGCAGTGAATTCGGGGGGCGCGGAGAGACCCAGTACTTC. Its protein is CASSEFGGRGETQYF.

The chain links TRBV10-3 to TRBJ2-7, with D perhaps matching TRBD2 (5 bases). V was cut by 7 bases and J by 1 base, with 17 bases left in between. The CDR3 runs 15 residues. The germline CDR1 and CDR2 sequences are ENHRY and SYGVKD. This CDR3 reads CAITSGSAPSYEQYF. CDR3 nucleotide sequence: TGTGCCATCACCTCGGGAAGTGCCCCTTCCTACGAGCAGTACTTC.

This clonotype was seen just once. V is TRBV12-3 or TRBV12-4 and J is TRBJ1-2; D is ambiguous. Trimming took off 8 bases at V and 3 bases at J, with 16 bases between the two ends. CDR3 length equals 14 residues. The CDR3 nucleotides are TGTGCCAGCTACCCCGTTTTGGTGGACTATGGCTACACCTTC. This encodes CASYPVLVDYGYTF.

The J gene is TRBJ2-1, the V gene TRBV6-4; 7 positions agree with TRBD2. Trimming took 6 bases from V and 6 from J; bases not matched to a gene: 14. Germline CDR1 reads MRHNA; CDR2 reads SNTAGT. This CDR3 has 16 amino acids. CDR3 nucleotides: TGTGCCAGCAGCCCAGGACTAGGGTCGTGGCGCAATGAGCAGTTCTTC. It yields the protein CASSPGLGSWRNEQFF.

This sequence joins TRBV7-9 and TRBJ2-5; 7 bases match TRBD2. The assigned J gene may be wrong: the sequence end matches TRBJ2-7 better. Germline loops: CDR1 SEHNR, CDR2 FQNEAQ (reference sequence). The CDR3 is 15 residues long. The CDR3 sequence is CASSLLAGESHEQYF. The CDR3 bases are TGTGCCAGCAGCTTACTGGCGGGAGAAAGCCACGAGCAGTACTTC.

The chain employs TRBV12-3 or TRBV12-4 and TRBJ2-7; 8 bases agree with TRBD1. V lost 6 bases, J lost 3 bases, and 10 bases stayed unmatched. The CDR3 sequence is 15 residues long. The CDR3 DNA reads as TGTGCCAGCAGACAAGCCGGGACAGGAGTCTACGAGCAGTACTTC. Translation: CASRQAGTGVYEQYF.

As regards this clonotype: Its ends do not fully match the called genes, so a read error is possible. The chain couples TRBV27 to TRBJ1-2; D is unresolved. Germline assignment: CDR1 MNHEY and CDR2 SMNVEV (reference sequence). This CDR3 is built from 13 residues. In DNA form, the CDR3 reads TGTGCCGGCAGTTGGCAGATGGGGTATGGCTACACCTTC. Translation gives CAGSWQMGYGYTF.

The chain recombines TRBV28 with TRBJ2-7; the D is unclear. Germline lookup yields CDR1 MDHEN and CDR2 SYDVKM. This CDR3 is 11 amino acids long. Trimming shortened V by 5 bases and J by 5 bases, and 7 bases separated the two germline ends. CDR3 DNA sequence: TGTGCCAGCAGTCTGAGAAACGAGCAGTACTTC. Amino acid sequence: CASSLRNEQYF.

The chain links TRBV28 to TRBJ1-1, with D perhaps TRBD1 (6 bases). Trimming shortened V by 5 bases and J by 0 bases, and 13 bases separated the two germline ends. This CDR3 comprises 15 residues. Germline V gene lookup returns CDR1 MDHEN and CDR2 SYDVKM. The DNA for the CDR3 is TGTGCCAGCAGTGTGACAGGACTGTTGAACACTGAAGCTTTCTTT. This codes for CASSVTGLLNTEAFF. Combining the CDR3 with reference TRBV28 and TRBJ1-1 gives the whole variable domain DVKVTQSSRYLVKRTGEKVFLECVQDMDHENMFWYRQDPGLGLRLIYFSYDVKMKEKGDIPEGYSVSREKKERFSLILESASTNQTSMYLCASSVTGLLNTEAFFGQGTRLTVV.